This TCR beta chain was sequenced during a study of control samples from healthy donors and cancer patients. Measured with immunoSEQ multiplex PCR; TCRdb has only the in-frame clones, and not every one. The sample has about 150,000 clones, 90% to 95% seen once. The specimen sequenced was blood. This TCR was sampled from a man aged 35 to 55 in good health.

The CDR3: CASSPRVRGQGEKLFF. The DNA for the CDR3 is TGTGCCAGCAGCCCCCGGGTGAGGGGGCAAGGAGAAAAACTGTTTTTT. This chain connects TRBV2 to TRBJ1-4, with 7 bases lining up with TRBD1. V shed 6 bases and J 8 bases; nucleotides not matched to a gene: 15. This CDR3 has 16 amino acids. Germline CDR1 reads SNHLY; CDR2 reads FYNNEI.